Shown below are 24 T cell receptor beta chains from a single sample sequenced in a study of beta chain features in type 1 diabetes. The authors reverse transcribed all of the isolated RNA, so sequencing captured expressed TCRB transcripts. The repertoire was sequenced with immunoSEQ multiplex PCR; TCRdb's copy has only in-frame clones and lacks some. The sample includes under 950,000 clones, 17% of them seen just once. Sequencing was carried out using naive CD4+ T cells from blood. These TCRs come from a woman aged 18-29 years in good health.

The table lists this clone with a few counts. This chain uses TRBV2 with TRBJ2-1; D is unclear. This CDR3 spans 13 amino acids. V was shortened by 4 bases and J by 4 bases, with 8 bases between the two germline ends. Per germline, CDR1 SNHLY and CDR2 FYNNEI. Here the CDR3 DNA reads TGTGCCAGCAGTGTGCGGAGATACAATGAGCAGTTCTTC. It encodes CASSVRRYNEQFF.

This clone was picked up a small number of times. The chain employs TRBV27 and TRBJ2-1; no clear D gene. This CDR3 has 14 amino acids. Germline CDR1 reads MNHEY; CDR2 reads SMNVEV (reference sequence). V lost 4 bases, J lost 5 bases, and 12 bases lay in between. In DNA, the CDR3 is TGTGCCAGCAGTTCAAGGGAAGGTAACAATGAGCAGTTCTTC. Its translation: CASSSREGNNEQFF.

The CDR3 spells CASSQQPFNQPQHF. Written as DNA, the CDR3 is TGTGCCAGCAGTCAACAGCCGTTCAATCAGCCCCAGCATTTT. The chain is built from TRBV6-1 and TRBJ1-5; D unclear. Germline loops: CDR1 MNHNS, CDR2 SASEGT. The CDR3 totals 14 residues. V lost 5 bases to trimming and J lost 3 bases, with 11 bases between them.

In this sample, this clone turned up a few times. The rearrangement joins TRBV7-9 to TRBJ2-2; D unresolved. Trimming stripped 5 bases from V and 7 bases from J, with 8 bases between. Germline loops: CDR1 SEHNR, CDR2 FQNEAQ (reference sequence). CDR3 size: 12 residues. CDR3 DNA: TGTGCCAGCAGCCAAACGGTCGGGGAGCTGTTTTTT. It encodes CASSQTVGELFF.

The V and J genes are TRBV4-3 and TRBJ2-3, with a weak D call TRBD2 (7 bases). The ends were cut back, 1 base at V and 5 bases at J, with 13 bases in the middle. Germline V gene data show CDR1 as LGHNA and CDR2 as YSLEER. The CDR3 extends over 15 amino acids. The CDR3 nucleotides read TGCGCCAGCAGCCAAGGATGGGGGGGCCTAGATACGCAGTATTTT. Encoded protein: CASSQGWGGLDTQYF.

V is TRBV18 and J is TRBJ2-1; 7 bases are shared with TRBD2. The CDR3 runs 19 residues. V shed 0 bases, J shed 0 bases, and the junction held 11 bases outside the gene matches. The V gene's germline CDR1 is KGHSH and CDR2 LQKENI. The CDR3 is CASSPPVGEGRPSYNEQFF. In DNA, the CDR3 is TGTGCCAGCTCACCACCGGTGGGGGAGGGCCGACCCTCCTACAATGAGCAGTTCTTC.

The table lists this clone with a few counts. V is TRBV9 and J is TRBJ2-4; D is undetermined. The CDR3 has 16 residues. V lost 3 bases and J 0 bases, leaving 13 bases between the germline ends. Germline V gives CDR1 SGDLS, CDR2 YYNGEE. The CDR3 DNA sequence: TGTGCCAGCAGCGCCGGTAGCCTACTAGCCAAAAACATTCAGTACTTC. Amino acid sequence: CASSAGSLLAKNIQYF.

The CDR3 loop reads CASSLFRVGREKGYEQYF. As DNA, the CDR3 is TGTGCCAGCAGCTTATTTCGTGTGGGGCGGGAGAAAGGCTACGAGCAGTACTTC. The chain joins TRBV7-8 to TRBJ2-7, with 7 positions matching TRBD2. The CDR3 totals 18 residues. V was clipped by 2 bases and J by 3 bases; unmatched bases: 16. CDR1 SGHVS and CDR2 FQNEAQ come from the germline V gene.

The table lists this clone with many counts. The rearrangement uses TRBV6-6 and TRBJ2-7; D gene uncertain. V dropped 1 base and J dropped 1 base, with 5 bases sitting between them. Germline CDR1 MNHNY, CDR2 SVGAGI (reference sequence). The CDR3 covers 13 residues. CDR3 in amino acids: CASSYFRSYEQYF. DNA for the CDR3: TGTGCCAGCAGTTACTTCAGATCCTACGAGCAGTACTTC.

The DNA of the CDR3 is TGTGCCAGCAGATCACAGGGGGCTGGGGCCAACGTCCTGACTTTC. Protein: CASRSQGAGANVLTF. The genes are TRBV2 and TRBJ2-6; 8 nucleotides match TRBD1. The CDR3 loop spans 15 amino acids. Trimming took 6 bases from V and 2 from J; bases not matched to a gene: 3. Germline-derived CDR1 and CDR2 are SNHLY and FYNNEI.

This clone came up a few times. The gene calls are TRBV4-3 and TRBJ1-3; tentative D call: TRBD1 (5 bases). V was trimmed by 0 bases and J by 0 bases, leaving 9 bases between them. The CDR3 spans 16 residues. CDR1 is LGHNA and CDR2 is YSLEER in the germline V gene. Here the CDR3 DNA reads TGCGCCAGCAGCCAAGAACCTAGGGGCTCTGGAAACACCATATATTTT. Translating it yields CASSQEPRGSGNTIYF.

This clone showed up just a few times. V and J are TRBV21-1 and TRBJ2-3; the D segment call TRBD2 is taken from the table without a DNA check. TRBV21-1 is a recognized pseudogene. The CDR3 has 19 amino acids. The CDR3 DNA reads as TGTGCCAGCAGCCTAGTCCCTGGGACTAGCGTGGGGGGCACAGATACGCAGTATTTT. Translation: CASSLVPGTSVGGTDTQYF.

This clone occurred a few times. The chain links TRBV6-6 to TRBJ2-5; D is uncertain. The ends were cut back, 10 bases at V and 2 bases at J, with 17 bases in the middle. Germline V gene data show CDR1 as MNHNY and CDR2 as SVGAGI (reference sequence). The CDR3 spans 14 residues. The CDR3 protein is CATAPQFVQETQYF. The CDR3 DNA reads TGTGCCACCGCACCCCAGTTTGTTCAAGAGACCCAGTACTTC.

A few counts support this clone. V gene TRBV11-1 combines with J gene TRBJ2-5, with D hard to call. Germline-derived CDR1 and CDR2 are SGHAT and FQDESV (reference sequence). This CDR3 has 15 amino acids. The V gene lost 4 bases and the J gene lost 1 base, with 13 bases spanning the gap. The CDR3 spells CASSYQDGVQETQYF. The CDR3 DNA sequence: TGTGCCAGCAGCTACCAGGACGGAGTCCAAGAGACCCAGTACTTC. Supplemented by reference TRBV11-1 and TRBJ2-5, the full variable domain reads EAEVAQSPRYKITEKSQAVAFWCDPISGHATLYWYRQILGQGPELLVQFQDESVVDDSQLPKDRFSAERLKGVDSTLKIQPAELGDSAMYLCASSYQDGVQETQYFGPGTRLLVL.

This clone has more than one count but fewer than ten. In nucleotides, the CDR3 is TGTGCCAGCAGCCCGGGACCCGAGTACAATGAGCAGTTCTTC. Translating gives CASSPGPEYNEQFF. This chain links TRBV9 with TRBJ2-1; tentatively, D is TRBD1 or TRBD2 (5 bases each). The CDR3 spans 14 residues. Germline assignment: CDR1 SGDLS and CDR2 YYNGEE. V was pared by 4 bases and J by 4 bases, with 12 bases between.

The chain uses TRBV13 and TRBJ2-3; TRBD2 matches at 7 bases. The CDR3 is made up of 15 amino acids. V lost 1 base and J lost 0; bases outside the gene matches: 1. The germline CDR1 and CDR2 sequences are PRHDT and FYEKMQ (reference sequence). In DNA, the CDR3 is TGTGCCAGCAGCTTAGCTAGCGGAAGCACAGATACGCAGTATTTT. It translates to CASSLASGSTDTQYF.

The rearrangement links TRBV28 to TRBJ2-7; perhaps TRBD2 as D (7 bases). Trimming removed 5 bases from V and 0 bases from J, with 17 bases in between. Germline lookup yields CDR1 MDHEN and CDR2 SYDVKM. This CDR3 has 16 amino acids. The CDR3 is CASSPFKGGASYEQYF. The CDR3 DNA reads as TGTGCCAGCAGTCCTTTCAAAGGGGGGGCCTCCTACGAGCAGTACTTC.

This clone was counted only a few times. V is TRBV5-1 and J is TRBJ2-2; 11 positions agree with TRBD2. V was pared by 4 bases and J by 4 bases, with 6 bases of the junction left unmatched. Per germline, CDR1 SGHRS and CDR2 YFSETQ. The CDR3 is 16 residues long. The CDR3 nucleotides are TGCGCCAGCAGCATTCGACTAGCGGGACCCACCGGGGAGCTGTTTTTT. Translated: CASSIRLAGPTGELFF.

This chain uses TRBV7-8 with TRBJ2-4, with a tentative D call TRBD1 (5 bases). The CDR3 spans 15 residues. Germline V gene data show CDR1 as SGHVS and CDR2 as FQNEAQ. Trimming took 1 base from V and 2 from J, leaving 9 bases between them. The CDR3 region is CASSLGTYTKNIQYF. The CDR3 nucleotides are TGTGCCAGCAGCTTAGGGACATATACCAAAAACATTCAGTACTTC. Based on the CDR3 plus reference TRBV7-8 and TRBJ2-4, the full variable domain is GAGVSQSPRYKVAKRGQDVALRCDPISGHVSLFWYQQALGQGPEFLTYFQNEAQLDKSGLPSDRFFAERPEGSVSTLKIQRTQQEDSAVYLCASSLGTYTKNIQYFGAGTRLSVL.

This clone was observed a few times. Within the sample, other DNA sequences also encode this same CDR3. This chain joins TRBV29-1 and TRBJ2-1, with D hard to call. The CDR3 length is 14 residues. CDR1 is SQVTM, CDR2 ANQGSEA, per germline. The V end was cut by 4 bases, the J end by 0 bases, with 10 bases between. The CDR3 region is CSVAGRGSYNEQFF. Here the CDR3 DNA reads TGCAGCGTTGCTGGCCGAGGCTCCTACAATGAGCAGTTCTTC.

This clone appeared a few times. This chain connects TRBV7-2 to TRBJ1-2; the match to TRBD1 covers 9 bases. Losses at the gene ends were 5 bases for V and 8 bases for J; bases not matched to a gene: 12. There are 15 residues in the CDR3. The germline CDR1 and CDR2 sequences are SGHTA and FQGNSA. Here the CDR3 DNA reads TGTGCCAGCAGCCAGACAGGGGGGGCCCCTAGGGGCTACACCTTC. Its protein product is CASSQTGGAPRGYTF. The entire variable domain, with the rest obtained from reference TRBV7-2 and TRBJ1-2, is as follows: GAGVSQSPSNKVTEKGKDVELRCDPISGHTALYWYRQSLGQGLEFLIYFQGNSAPDKSGLPSDRFSAERTGGSVSTLTIQRTQQEDSAVYLCASSQTGGAPRGYTFGSGTRLTVV.

Worth noting for this clone: The identical CDR3 is also encoded by other nucleotide sequences in the sample. The rearrangement links TRBV25-1 to TRBJ2-1; D uncertain. This CDR3 is 11 amino acids long. Germline V lookup: CDR1 MGHDK, CDR2 SYGVNS. Trimming cost V 4 bases and J 3 bases, with 1 base left between them. The CDR3 protein is CASSGYNEQFF. The CDR3 DNA is TGTGCCAGCAGTGGCTACAATGAGCAGTTCTTC.

The V gene is TRBV2, the J gene TRBJ1-4, with D unclear. V dropped 1 base and J dropped 1 base, with 7 bases sitting between them. Per germline, CDR1 SNHLY and CDR2 FYNNEI. This CDR3 is built from 15 residues. The CDR3, as DNA: TGTGCCAGCAGTGAAGAGGGAGGAACTAATGAAAAACTGTTTTTT. Protein product: CASSEEGGTNEKLFF.

This sequence joins TRBV18 and TRBJ2-5; D gene uncertain. Germline V gene data show CDR1 as KGHSH and CDR2 as LQKENI. The CDR3 is 12 amino acids. V dropped 2 bases and J dropped 5 bases, with 6 bases sitting between them. The CDR3 nucleotides read TGTGCCAGCTCACCAGAGAGGGAGACCCAGTACTTC. It translates to CASSPERETQYF.